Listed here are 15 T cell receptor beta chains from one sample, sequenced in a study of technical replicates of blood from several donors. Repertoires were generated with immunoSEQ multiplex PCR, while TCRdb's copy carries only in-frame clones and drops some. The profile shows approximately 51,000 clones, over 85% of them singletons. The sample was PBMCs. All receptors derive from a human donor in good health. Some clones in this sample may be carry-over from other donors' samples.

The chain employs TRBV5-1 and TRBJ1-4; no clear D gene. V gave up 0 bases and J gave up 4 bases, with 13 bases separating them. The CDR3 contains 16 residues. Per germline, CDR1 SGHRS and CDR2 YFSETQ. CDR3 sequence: CASSLDPMGINEKLFF. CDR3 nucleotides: TGCGCCAGCAGCTTGGATCCCATGGGCATTAATGAAAAACTGTTTTTT. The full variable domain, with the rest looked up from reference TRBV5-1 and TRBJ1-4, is KAGVTQTPRYLIKTRGQQVTLSCSPISGHRSVSWYQQTPGQGLQFLFEYFSETQRNKGNFPGRFSGRQFSNSRSEMNVSTLELGDSALYLCASSLDPMGINEKLFFGSGTQLSVL.

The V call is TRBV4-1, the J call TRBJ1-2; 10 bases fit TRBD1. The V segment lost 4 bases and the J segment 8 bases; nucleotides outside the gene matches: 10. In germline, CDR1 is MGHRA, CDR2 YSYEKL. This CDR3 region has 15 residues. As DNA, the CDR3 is TGCGCCAGCAGCCCCACAAGAGGGACAGGGGAAGGCTACACCTTC. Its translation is CASSPTRGTGEGYTF.

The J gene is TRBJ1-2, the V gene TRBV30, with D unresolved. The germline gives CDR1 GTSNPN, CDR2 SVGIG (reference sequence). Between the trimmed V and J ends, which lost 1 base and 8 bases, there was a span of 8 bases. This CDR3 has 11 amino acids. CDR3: CAWSGGVGYTF. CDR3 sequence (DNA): TGTGCCTGGAGTGGGGGAGTCGGCTACACCTTC.

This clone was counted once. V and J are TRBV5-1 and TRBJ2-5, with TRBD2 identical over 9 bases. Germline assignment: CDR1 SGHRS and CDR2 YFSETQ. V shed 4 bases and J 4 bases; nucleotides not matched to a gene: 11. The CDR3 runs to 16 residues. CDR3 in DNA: TGCGCCAGCAGCCCAATGACTAGCGGAGGGGTAGAGACCCAGTACTTC. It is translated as CASSPMTSGGVETQYF. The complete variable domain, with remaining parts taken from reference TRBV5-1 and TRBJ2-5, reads KAGVTQTPRYLIKTRGQQVTLSCSPISGHRSVSWYQQTPGQGLQFLFEYFSETQRNKGNFPGRFSGRQFSNSRSEMNVSTLELGDSALYLCASSPMTSGGVETQYFGPGTRLLVL.

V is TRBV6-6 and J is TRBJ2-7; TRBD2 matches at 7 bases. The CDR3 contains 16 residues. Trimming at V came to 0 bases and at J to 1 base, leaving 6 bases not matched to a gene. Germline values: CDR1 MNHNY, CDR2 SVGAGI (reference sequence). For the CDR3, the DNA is TGTGCCAGCAGTTACTCCCCCGGGAGGCCGTCCTACGAGCAGTACTTC. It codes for CASSYSPGRPSYEQYF.

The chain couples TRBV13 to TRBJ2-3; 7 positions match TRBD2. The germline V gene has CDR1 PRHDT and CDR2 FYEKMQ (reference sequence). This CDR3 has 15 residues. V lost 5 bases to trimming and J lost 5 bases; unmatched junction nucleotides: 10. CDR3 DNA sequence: TGTGCCAGCAGCCTACGGGGGGTTGGGCGAGATACGCAGTATTTT. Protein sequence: CASSLRGVGRDTQYF.

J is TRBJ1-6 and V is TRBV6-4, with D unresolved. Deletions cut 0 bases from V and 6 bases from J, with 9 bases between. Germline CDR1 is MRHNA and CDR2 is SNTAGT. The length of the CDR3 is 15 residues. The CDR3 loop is CASSDSIEGNSPLHF. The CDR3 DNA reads TGTGCCAGCAGTGACTCGATAGAGGGTAATTCACCCCTCCACTTT.

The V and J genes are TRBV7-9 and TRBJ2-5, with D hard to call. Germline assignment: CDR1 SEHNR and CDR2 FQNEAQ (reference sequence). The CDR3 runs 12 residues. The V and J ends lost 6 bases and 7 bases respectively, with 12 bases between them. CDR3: CASRTTAGTQYF. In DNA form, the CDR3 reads TGTGCCAGCAGAACTACCGCCGGGACCCAGTACTTC. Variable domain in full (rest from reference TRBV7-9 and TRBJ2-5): DTGVSQNPRHKITKRGQNVTFRCDPISEHNRLYWYRQTLGQGPEFLTYFQNEAQLEKSRLLSDRFSAERPKGSFSTLEIQRTEQGDSAMYLCASRTTAGTQYFGPGTRLLVL.

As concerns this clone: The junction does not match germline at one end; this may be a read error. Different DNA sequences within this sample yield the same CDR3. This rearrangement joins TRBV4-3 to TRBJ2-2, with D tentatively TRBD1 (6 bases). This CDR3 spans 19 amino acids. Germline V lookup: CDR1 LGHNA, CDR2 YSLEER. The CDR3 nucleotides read TGCGCCAGCAGTCAAGATGGCGCAGGGGCCGCGATAAACACCGGGGAGCTGTTTTTT. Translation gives CASSQDGAGAAINTGELFF.

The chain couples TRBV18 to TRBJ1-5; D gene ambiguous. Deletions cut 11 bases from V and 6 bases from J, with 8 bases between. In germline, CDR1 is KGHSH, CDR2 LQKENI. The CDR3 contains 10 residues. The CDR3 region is CACLPQPQHF. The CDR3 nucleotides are TGTGCCTGCCTACCTCAGCCCCAGCATTTT.

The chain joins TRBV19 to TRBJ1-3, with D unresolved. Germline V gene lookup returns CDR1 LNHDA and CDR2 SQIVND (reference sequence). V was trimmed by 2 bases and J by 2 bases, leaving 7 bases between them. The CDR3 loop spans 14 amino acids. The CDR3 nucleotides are TGTGCCAGTAGTATATTGGGAGCTGGAAACACCATATATTTT. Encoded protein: CASSILGAGNTIYF.

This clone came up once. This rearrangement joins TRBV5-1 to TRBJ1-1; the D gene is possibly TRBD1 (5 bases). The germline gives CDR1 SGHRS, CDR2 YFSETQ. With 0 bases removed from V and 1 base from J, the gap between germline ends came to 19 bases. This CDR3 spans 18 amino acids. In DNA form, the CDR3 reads TGCGCCAGCAGCTTGGCCGTTCAGGGTGGGCGATCGAACACTGAAGCTTTCTTT. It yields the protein CASSLAVQGGRSNTEAFF.

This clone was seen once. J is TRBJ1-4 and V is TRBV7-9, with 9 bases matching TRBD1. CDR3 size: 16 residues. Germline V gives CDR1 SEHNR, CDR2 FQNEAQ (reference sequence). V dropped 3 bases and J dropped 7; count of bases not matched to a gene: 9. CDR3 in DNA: TGTGCCAGCAGCTTGAGTTTCGGGACAGGGACTGAAAAACTGTTTTTT. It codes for CASSLSFGTGTEKLFF.

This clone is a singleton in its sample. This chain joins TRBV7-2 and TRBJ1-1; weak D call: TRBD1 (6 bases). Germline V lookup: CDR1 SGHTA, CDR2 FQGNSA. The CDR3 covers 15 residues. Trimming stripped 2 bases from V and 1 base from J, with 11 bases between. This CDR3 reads CASSLYGTPNTEAFF. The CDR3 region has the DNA TGTGCCAGCAGCTTATATGGGACACCGAACACTGAAGCTTTCTTT.

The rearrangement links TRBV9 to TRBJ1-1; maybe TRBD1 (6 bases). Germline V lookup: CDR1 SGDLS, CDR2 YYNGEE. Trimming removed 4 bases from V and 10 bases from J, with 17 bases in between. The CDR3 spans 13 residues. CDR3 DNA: TGTGCCAGCAGCCCAAATCTGGGGGGGCGAGCTTTCTTT. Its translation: CASSPNLGGRAFF.